One sample yielded the 27 T cell receptor beta chains listed below, sequenced in a study of blood T cell repertoires in COVID-19. Libraries were prepared by immunoSEQ multiplex PCR; TCRdb keeps only in-frame clonotypes and omits some of them. The repertoire holds fewer than 30,000 clones, with around 89% as singletons. Sequencing used peripheral blood. These receptors were taken from a man between 60 and 75 years old with acute or convalescent COVID-19.

This chain links TRBV7-2 with TRBJ2-1; 7 bases match TRBD1. This CDR3 spans 15 amino acids. Germline lookup yields CDR1 SGHTA and CDR2 FQGNSA. V dropped 0 bases and J dropped 10; count of bases not matched to a gene: 9. CDR3 protein: CASSLARLGGGEQFF. Written as DNA, the CDR3 is TGTGCCAGCAGCTTAGCGCGCTTAGGGGGCGGGGAGCAGTTCTTC.

This chain uses TRBV7-9 with TRBJ2-5; no definite D call. Trimming removed 1 base at V and 2 bases at J, with 5 bases between. Germline V gives CDR1 SEHNR, CDR2 FQNEAQ (reference sequence). CDR3 length equals 13 residues. The CDR3: CASSLDGQETQYF. CDR3 coding DNA: TGTGCCAGCAGCTTAGACGGTCAAGAGACCCAGTACTTC.

The gene calls are TRBV15 and TRBJ2-5; the D gene is possibly TRBD1 (5 bases). Germline values: CDR1 LNHNV, CDR2 YYDKDF (reference sequence). CDR3 size: 14 residues. V lost 0 bases, J lost 5 bases, and 10 bases lay in between. CDR3 in DNA: TGTGCCACCAGCAGAGATCTGACAGCGGAGACCCAGTACTTC. Encoded protein: CATSRDLTAETQYF.

The chain uses TRBV2 and TRBJ1-1, with D possibly matching TRBD1 (5 bases). CDR1 SNHLY and CDR2 FYNNEI come from the germline V gene. There are 14 residues in the CDR3. The ends were cut back, 6 bases at V and 0 bases at J, with 11 bases in the middle. The CDR3 loop reads CASRRTHMNTEAFF. The CDR3, as DNA: TGTGCCAGCAGGCGGACACACATGAACACTGAAGCTTTCTTT.

The CDR3 sequence is CAWTLRQGNNSPLHF. The CDR3 coding sequence is TGTGCCTGGACCCTAAGGCAGGGGAACAATTCACCCCTCCACTTT. This chain uses TRBV30 with TRBJ1-6; possible D gene TRBD1, 6 bases. The CDR3 totals 15 residues. The V end lost 4 bases, the J end lost 7 bases, and 17 bases lay between the germline ends. The germline gives CDR1 GTSNPN, CDR2 SVGIG (reference sequence). The full variable domain, in which reference TRBV30 and TRBJ1-6 provide the parts outside the CDR3, is SQTIHQWPATLVQPVGSPLSLECTVEGTSNPNLYWYRQAAGRGLQLLFYSVGIGQISSEVPQNLSASRPQDRQFILSSKKLLLSDSGFYLCAWTLRQGNNSPLHFGNGTRLTVT.

This rearrangement joins TRBV28 to TRBJ2-5, with TRBD2 matching 11 bases. This CDR3 is built from 15 residues. Per germline, CDR1 MDHEN and CDR2 SYDVKM. The trim removed 2 bases at V and 7 bases at J, leaving 6 bases unmatched. The CDR3 DNA reads TGTGCCAGCAGTTTACCTACTAGCGGGAGTGTGACCCAGTACTTC. Protein product: CASSLPTSGSVTQYF. Full variable domain (outside the CDR3, taken from reference TRBV28 and TRBJ2-5): DVKVTQSSRYLVKRTGEKVFLECVQDMDHENMFWYRQDPGLGLRLIYFSYDVKMKEKGDIPEGYSVSREKKERFSLILESASTNQTSMYLCASSLPTSGSVTQYFGPGTRLLVL.

This chain joins TRBV19 and TRBJ2-1; 8 bases agree with TRBD2. V gave up 5 bases and J gave up 7 bases; unmatched junction bases: 7. Germline assignment: CDR1 LNHDA and CDR2 SQIVND (reference sequence). The length of the CDR3 is 14 residues. The CDR3 loop reads CASSRRGDGNEQFF. The CDR3, as DNA: TGTGCCAGTAGTCGGCGGGGGGACGGTAATGAGCAGTTCTTC.

V gene TRBV19 combines with J gene TRBJ2-5, with a tentative D call TRBD2 (6 bases). The CDR3 runs 13 residues. Germline CDR1 LNHDA, CDR2 SQIVND (reference sequence). Trimming took 3 bases from V and 4 from J, leaving 9 bases between them. The CDR3 region has the DNA TGTGCCAGTAGTATGTCGGGGGTAGAGACCCAGTACTTC. Encoded protein: CASSMSGVETQYF.

The chain couples TRBV19 to TRBJ1-3; tentatively, D is TRBD1 (6 bases). This CDR3 is 14 amino acids long. The ends were cut back, 8 bases at V and 2 bases at J, with 13 bases in the middle. CDR1 is LNHDA and CDR2 is SQIVND in the germline V gene (reference sequence). The CDR3 loop is CASRTAWAGNTIYF. The CDR3 DNA is TGTGCCAGTCGGACAGCCTGGGCTGGAAACACCATATATTTT.

This chain uses TRBV2 with TRBJ2-2; TRBD2 matches 8 bases. Germline V gene lookup returns CDR1 SNHLY and CDR2 FYNNEI. V lost 6 bases and J lost 2; bases outside the gene matches: 5. This CDR3 has 15 residues. The DNA for the CDR3 is TGTGCCAGCAGGAGGACTAGCTCAAACACCGGGGAGCTGTTTTTT. Its protein product is CASRRTSSNTGELFF.

The chain combines TRBV7-8 with TRBJ1-5; D remains unclear. In germline, CDR1 is SGHVS, CDR2 FQNEAQ. The CDR3 spans 13 residues. Deletions cut 2 bases from V and 3 bases from J, with 5 bases between. CDR3 in DNA: TGTGCCAGCAGCTTACAGAACAATCAGCCCCAGCATTTT. Its protein is CASSLQNNQPQHF.

The chain carries TRBV5-4 and TRBJ2-3, with D possibly matching TRBD2 (5 bases). The germline CDR1 and CDR2 sequences are SGHNT and YYREEE (reference sequence). With 4 bases removed from V and 0 bases from J, the gap between germline ends came to 15 bases. CDR3 size: 16 residues. Here the CDR3 reads CASSPSWESSTDTQYF. The CDR3 bases are TGTGCCAGCAGCCCAAGCTGGGAGTCTAGCACAGATACGCAGTATTTT.

This clone was found once. This chain connects TRBV6-1 to TRBJ1-2, with 9 bases matching TRBD1. Germline CDR1 is MNHNS and CDR2 is SASEGT. Trimming at V came to 2 bases and at J to 7 bases, leaving 5 bases not matched to a gene. This CDR3 has 14 residues. DNA of the CDR3: TGTGCCAGCAGTGAATACCGGGACAGGGCTGGCTACACCTTC. Translated: CASSEYRDRAGYTF.

This chain uses TRBV11-2 with TRBJ1-4; possible D gene TRBD1, 5 bases. V shed 3 bases and J shed 5 bases, with 13 bases lying between them. This CDR3 spans 15 amino acids. Germline values: CDR1 SGHAT, CDR2 FQNNGV. The CDR3 is CASSFSGGGNEKLFF. The CDR3 DNA sequence: TGTGCCAGCAGCTTTTCCGGGGGAGGGAATGAAAAACTGTTTTTT.

The chain is built from TRBV3-1 (or the pseudogene TRBV3-2) and TRBJ1-2; 8 nucleotides agree with TRBD1. V lost 4 bases, J lost 4 bases, and 11 bases stayed unmatched. The CDR3 is made up of 16 amino acids. CDR1 and CDR2 (germline): LGHDT, YNNKEL (reference sequence). As DNA, the CDR3 is TGTGCCAGCAGCCCCTCGACAGGGGCCGCCCGCTATGGCTACACCTTC. This sequence encodes CASSPSTGAARYGYTF.

The chain is built from TRBV6-5 and TRBJ2-1, with TRBD1 as a possible D gene (6 bases). V was clipped by 4 bases and J by 0 bases, with 10 bases between them. The CDR3 has 15 residues. Germline V lookup: CDR1 MNHEY, CDR2 SVGAGI. In nucleotides, the CDR3 is TGTGCCAGCAGTTCCCGGGACATCTCCTACAATGAGCAGTTCTTC. Amino acid sequence: CASSSRDISYNEQFF.

V is TRBV27 and J is TRBJ1-5, with 7 nucleotides matching TRBD1. Trimming at V came to 5 bases and at J to 4 bases, leaving 11 bases not matched to a gene. The CDR3 consists of 16 residues. Germline-derived CDR1 and CDR2 are MNHEY and SMNVEV (reference sequence). The DNA of the CDR3 is TGTGCCAGCAGTCCAGGGGACAGAGTCCTGAATCAGCCCCAGCATTTT. It encodes CASSPGDRVLNQPQHF.

The chain combines TRBV6-1 with TRBJ1-1, with TRBD1 as a possible D gene (5 bases). Germline-derived CDR1 and CDR2 are MNHNS and SASEGT. Trimming pared 2 bases from V and 1 base from J, leaving 14 bases between. CDR3 length equals 16 residues. The CDR3 spells CASSEWWGSTNTEAFF. The CDR3 DNA reads as TGTGCCAGCAGTGAATGGTGGGGCAGTACGAACACTGAAGCTTTCTTT.

The chain links TRBV4-1 to TRBJ2-1, with TRBD2 matching over 9 bases. CDR1 is MGHRA and CDR2 is YSYEKL in the germline V gene. V shed 0 bases, J shed 8 bases, and the junction held 8 bases outside the gene matches. CDR3 length equals 16 residues. In DNA form, the CDR3 reads TGCGCCAGCAGCCAAGAGTGGACTAGCGCATACGATGAGCAGTTCTTC. Translated: CASSQEWTSAYDEQFF.

The V call is TRBV1, the J call TRBJ2-1; the tabulated D call, TRBD1, remains unverified against the DNA. TRBV1 counts as a pseudogene. The CDR3 is 12 residues long. The CDR3 loop reads CTSSHQYNEQFF. CDR3 DNA: TGCACCAGCAGCCACCAATACAATGAGCAGTTCTTC.

The chain couples TRBV6-5 to TRBJ1-1, with D possibly TRBD1 on 6 matching bases. V was cut by 0 bases and J by 2 bases, with 10 bases left in between. Looked up from germline, CDR1 is MNHEY and CDR2 is SVGAGI. The CDR3 consists of 15 residues. In DNA form, the CDR3 reads TGTGCCAGCAGTTACTCGGGGACAATTAACACTGAAGCTTTCTTT. The encoded protein is CASSYSGTINTEAFF.

This sequence joins TRBV28 and TRBJ1-5; D may be TRBD1 (6 bases). The CDR3 has 16 amino acids. The germline gives CDR1 MDHEN, CDR2 SYDVKM. V was pared by 2 bases and J by 4 bases, with 15 bases between. In DNA, the CDR3 is TGTGCCAGCAGTTTAAATTCCGGACAGTTAAATCAGCCCCAGCATTTT. Translated, it gives CASSLNSGQLNQPQHF.

This chain joins TRBV3-1 (or the pseudogene TRBV3-2) and TRBJ2-4; D not certain. CDR1 is LGHDT, CDR2 YNNKEL, per germline (reference sequence). The CDR3 is 12 residues long. V shed 1 base and J shed 5 bases, with 3 bases lying between them. This CDR3 reads CASSQVENIQYF. In DNA, the CDR3 is TGTGCCAGCAGCCAAGTAGAAAACATTCAGTACTTC.

The chain couples TRBV10-2 to TRBJ1-6; unclear D gene. V dropped 0 bases and J dropped 6 bases, with 12 bases sitting between them. The CDR3 contains 16 residues. Germline values: CDR1 WSHSY, CDR2 SAAADI. DNA for the CDR3: TGCGCCAGCAGTGAGTCCACAGCACTTGGTAATTCACCCCTCCACTTT. Its protein product is CASSESTALGNSPLHF.

With regard to this clone: This same CDR3 is encoded by further DNA sequences in the sample. V gene TRBV18 combines with J gene TRBJ1-6; no clear D. Germline V CDR1 and CDR2: KGHSH, LQKENI. The CDR3 has 14 residues. V was shortened by 6 bases and J by 0 bases, with 6 bases between the two germline ends. DNA for the CDR3: TGTGCCAGCTCCCTGAGCTCCTATAATTCACCCCTCCACTTT. Amino acids: CASSLSSYNSPLHF. Drawing the rest from reference TRBV18 and TRBJ1-6, the complete variable domain is NAGVMQNPRHLVRRRGQEARLRCSPMKGHSHVYWYRQLPEEGLKFMVYLQKENIIDESGMPKERFSAEFPKEGPSILRIQQVVRGDSAAYFCASSLSSYNSPLHFGNGTRLTVT.

The J gene is TRBJ1-1, the V gene TRBV19; D gene uncertain. The CDR3 runs to 13 residues. Germline CDR1 reads LNHDA; CDR2 reads SQIVND (reference sequence). V was clipped by 7 bases and J by 5 bases, with 14 bases between them. The CDR3 DNA follows: TGTGCCAGTAAGAGGGTAGAGTTGACTGAAGCTTTCTTT. Protein: CASKRVELTEAFF.

The chain employs TRBV12-3 or TRBV12-4 and TRBJ1-1; D remains unclear. Trimming took off 7 bases at V and 7 bases at J, with 16 bases between the two ends. The CDR3 consists of 13 residues. The CDR3 is CASTQTPGNEAFF. Here the CDR3 DNA reads TGTGCCAGCACCCAGACCCCGGGTAATGAAGCTTTCTTT.